Below, 22 T cell receptor beta chains from the same sample are listed, as sequenced in a study of T cell repertoires in cytomegalovirus infection. TCRdb re-called the reads with MiXCR, one entry per CDR3 protein. The sample carries about 150,000 distinct CDR3 sequences, about 25% recorded once. The sequenced sample consisted of PBMCs. These receptor sequences come from a human donor in good health (CMV status not recorded). Some clones in this sample may be carry-over from other donors' samples.

There are a few counts of this clonotype. The chain carries TRBV7-9 and TRBJ1-5; D is possibly TRBD1 (5 bases). The CDR3 is made up of 15 amino acids. The V end was cut by 3 bases, the J end by 4 bases, with 13 bases between. Germline CDR1 reads SEHNR; CDR2 reads FQNEAQ (reference sequence). CDR3 in amino acids: CASSLGGEGNQPQHF. The CDR3, as DNA: TGTGCCAGCAGCTTGGGGGGAGAGGGGAATCAGCCCCAGCATTTT.

V gene TRBV14 combines with J gene TRBJ2-7; TRBD2 matches 7 bases. Per the germline V gene, CDR1 is SGHDN and CDR2 is FVKESK. CDR3 length: 14 residues. J lost 3 bases, V lost 3 bases, and 5 bases had no gene match. The CDR3, as DNA: TGTGCCAGCAGCCAGGCGGGAGATCGCTACGAGCAGTACTTC. This sequence encodes CASSQAGDRYEQYF.

The chain links TRBV9 to TRBJ2-3; 7 bases match TRBD1. After removal of 4 bases from V and 4 bases from J, the junction contained 6 bases not matched to a gene. The length of the CDR3 is 14 residues. CDR1 is SGDLS and CDR2 is YYNGEE in the germline V gene. In DNA, the CDR3 is TGTGCCAGCAGCTTTCGAGGGGGCCCAGATACGCAGTATTTT. This encodes CASSFRGGPDTQYF.

The gene calls are TRBV6-2 or TRBV6-3 and TRBJ1-2, with 10 bases identical to TRBD1. Unmatched junction bases numbered 8, after V lost 5 bases and J lost 2 bases. Germline V gene lookup returns CDR1 MNHEY and CDR2 SVGEGT. CDR3 length: 16 amino acids. CDR3: CASSLRDRGFNYGYTF. CDR3 nucleotide sequence: TGTGCCAGCAGTCTACGGGACAGGGGATTCAACTATGGCTACACCTTC.

V gene TRBV19 combines with J gene TRBJ1-1; 8 bases agree with TRBD1. Germline V gives CDR1 LNHDA, CDR2 SQIVND (reference sequence). This CDR3 has 15 amino acids. V lost 3 bases and J lost 7; bases outside the gene matches: 10. The CDR3, as DNA: TGTGCCAGTAGTATCATCTCAGGGGGCAGAAATGAAGCTTTCTTT. It codes for CASSIISGGRNEAFF.

This clonotype has just a few counts. The chain couples TRBV19 to TRBJ2-7; TRBD2 might be the D (6 bases). This CDR3 comprises 14 residues. V lost 4 bases and J lost 1, with 11 bases in between. Germline CDR1 is LNHDA and CDR2 is SQIVND (reference sequence). DNA of the CDR3: TGTGCCAGTAGTACCCGGGACTCGTCCTACGAGCAGTACTTC. This codes for CASSTRDSSYEQYF. The full variable domain, its missing parts supplied by reference TRBV19 and TRBJ2-7, is DGGITQSPKYLFRKEGQNVTLSCEQNLNHDAMYWYRQDPGQGLRLIYYSQIVNDFQKGDIAEGYSVSREKKESFPLTVTSAQKNPTAFYLCASSTRDSSYEQYFGPGTRLTVT.

This clonotype has only a few counts. The V and J genes are TRBV2 and TRBJ1-5; D ambiguous. The V end was cut by 5 bases, the J end by 9 bases, with 14 bases between. The CDR3 has 13 residues. CDR1 and CDR2 (germline): SNHLY, FYNNEI. The CDR3 region has the DNA TGTGCCAGCAGTCCGTGGACGGGTACGCCCCAGCATTTT. Translating gives CASSPWTGTPQHF.

The J gene is TRBJ2-5, the V gene TRBV20-1; 9 nucleotides align to TRBD1. The V gene end was trimmed by 6 bases and the J gene end by 5 bases; junction bases not matched to a gene: 10. Per the germline V gene, CDR1 is DFQATT and CDR2 is SNEGSKA (reference sequence). The CDR3 extends over 14 amino acids. The DNA of the CDR3 is TGCAGTGCAGCGATACAGGGGGCCGTCGAGACCCAGTACTTC. Amino acids: CSAAIQGAVETQYF.

This clonotype was found many times. V usage is TRBV6-1 and J usage is TRBJ2-1, with 8 nucleotides matching TRBD1. This CDR3 is 15 amino acids long. The V segment lost 5 bases and the J segment 3 bases; nucleotides outside the gene matches: 6. CDR1 is MNHNS, CDR2 SASEGT, per germline. The CDR3 DNA reads as TGTGCCAGCAGTACAGGGGGAATGGTCTACAATGAGCAGTTCTTC. Amino acid sequence: CASSTGGMVYNEQFF.

The chain couples TRBV28 to TRBJ2-7, with TRBD2 matching 11 bases. Germline assignment: CDR1 MDHEN and CDR2 SYDVKM. This CDR3 has 15 residues. Germline trimming cut 3 bases from V and 1 base from J; bases unmatched to any gene: 2. CDR3 sequence: CASSLRLAGSYEQYF. CDR3 DNA: TGTGCCAGCAGTTTGAGACTAGCGGGATCCTACGAGCAGTACTTC.

This clonotype was seen only a few times. The chain recombines TRBV28 with TRBJ1-4; 9 nucleotides align to TRBD1. The trim removed 6 bases at V and 4 bases at J, leaving 12 bases unmatched. The CDR3 is 17 amino acids. Per germline, CDR1 MDHEN and CDR2 SYDVKM. DNA of the CDR3: TGTGCCAGCAGCTCTCCGGGACAGGGTTCAGTTAATGAAAAACTGTTTTTT. Encoded protein: CASSSPGQGSVNEKLFF. Full variable domain (missing parts from reference TRBV28 and TRBJ1-4): DVKVTQSSRYLVKRTGEKVFLECVQDMDHENMFWYRQDPGLGLRLIYFSYDVKMKEKGDIPEGYSVSREKKERFSLILESASTNQTSMYLCASSSPGQGSVNEKLFFGSGTQLSVL.

This sequence joins TRBV28 and TRBJ2-4; 11 nucleotides match TRBD2. J was trimmed by 8 bases and V by 6 bases; bases with no gene match: 21. This CDR3 spans 19 amino acids. CDR1 MDHEN and CDR2 SYDVKM come from the germline V gene. CDR3 bases: TGTGCCAGCAGCCCCCCCCAGGGGCTGATAGCGGGGGGGATAGACATTCAGTACTTC. Its translation: CASSPPQGLIAGGIDIQYF.

The chain employs TRBV3-1 and TRBJ2-5; D not certain. The V and J ends lost 8 bases and 1 base respectively, with 11 bases between them. CDR3 length: 13 amino acids. CDR1 is LGHDT, CDR2 YNNKEL, per germline (reference sequence). CDR3 loop: CASRRVLQETQYF. The DNA of the CDR3 is TGTGCCAGCCGTCGGGTCCTCCAAGAGACCCAGTACTTC.

This clonotype turned up a few times. The chain combines TRBV28 with TRBJ1-5, with 7 bases matching TRBD1. The CDR3 totals 15 residues. With V trimmed by 4 bases and J by 3 bases, 6 bases remained unmatched. The germline V gene has CDR1 MDHEN and CDR2 SYDVKM. CDR3 bases: TGTGCCAGCAGTTCCGGGACAGTGGTCAATCAGCCCCAGCATTTT. It yields the protein CASSSGTVVNQPQHF.

The CDR3 spells CASSLSGQGGTEAFF. CDR3 DNA sequence: TGTGCCAGCAGTTTATCCGGACAGGGCGGGACTGAAGCTTTCTTT. The chain uses TRBV28 and TRBJ1-1, with 8 bases identical to TRBD1. This CDR3 spans 15 amino acids. CDR1 is MDHEN and CDR2 is SYDVKM in the germline V gene. The junction had 6 bases not matched to a gene; V was cut back by 1 base and J by 5 bases. The full variable domain, with the rest looked up from reference TRBV28 and TRBJ1-1, is DVKVTQSSRYLVKRTGEKVFLECVQDMDHENMFWYRQDPGLGLRLIYFSYDVKMKEKGDIPEGYSVSREKKERFSLILESASTNQTSMYLCASSLSGQGGTEAFFGQGTRLTVV.

J is TRBJ2-1 and V is TRBV7-3; no reliable D call. The ends were cut back, 5 bases at V and 6 bases at J, with 20 bases in the middle. The germline gives CDR1 SGHTA, CDR2 FQGTGA. The CDR3 loop spans 16 amino acids. In DNA, the CDR3 is TGTGCCAGCAGCCCGCAACGGAGAGGCAGGTTCAATGAGCAGTTCTTC. Translating gives CASSPQRRGRFNEQFF.

The genes are TRBV19 and TRBJ2-1, with D possibly TRBD2 on 6 matching bases. V lost 6 bases, J lost 7 bases, and 16 bases lay in between. CDR3 length: 14 residues. Germline V gene lookup returns CDR1 LNHDA and CDR2 SQIVND (reference sequence). In DNA, the CDR3 is TGTGCCAGTAGCCAACGGGGGAAGAGAAATGAGCAGTTCTTC. This gives the protein CASSQRGKRNEQFF.

In its sample, this clonotype was seen a few times. The chain links TRBV12-3 or TRBV12-4 to TRBJ2-5, with 8 bases aligning to TRBD1. This CDR3 contains 16 residues. V lost 3 bases to trimming and J lost 4 bases; unmatched junction nucleotides: 10. CDR3 in amino acids: CASSFGLPGGAETQYF. The CDR3 DNA sequence: TGTGCCAGCAGTTTTGGCCTCCCAGGGGGCGCAGAGACCCAGTACTTC.

This clonotype was found a few times. CDR3 sequence reads: CASSFRQGGTSYLSTMEPYTF. Here the CDR3 DNA reads TGTGCCAGCAGTTTTCGACAGGGAGGAACGAGTTACTTGTCAACTATGGAACCCTACACCTTC. The chain links TRBV12-3 or TRBV12-4 to TRBJ1-2; 7 bases line up with TRBD1. The CDR3 runs to 21 residues. V lost 3 bases to trimming and J lost 10 bases; unmatched junction nucleotides: 32.

This clonotype was counted many times. This chain joins TRBV7-9 and TRBJ1-5; 7 bases are shared with TRBD1. The CDR3 is 13 amino acids. CDR1 and CDR2 (germline): SEHNR, FQNEAQ (reference sequence). Losses at the gene ends were 6 bases for V and 9 bases for J; bases not matched to a gene: 8. The CDR3 DNA reads TGTGCCAGCAGTTCAGGGGGTTATTGGCCCCAGCATTTT. Translating it yields CASSSGGYWPQHF.

This clonotype was counted ten times or more. The junction departs from the called germline gene at one end, perhaps through a read error. The CDR3 coding sequence is TGTGCTAGCAGCCCCTCTCGGGACTCGGCCTACGAGCAGTACTTC. Encoded protein: CASSPSRDSAYEQYF. This chain connects TRBV7-7 to TRBJ2-7, with D possibly being TRBD2 (6 bases). The CDR3 spans 15 residues. Germline CDR1 SSHAT, CDR2 FNYEAQ (reference sequence).

The V gene is TRBV7-9, the J gene TRBJ2-1, with a weak D call TRBD1 (5 bases). The germline gives CDR1 SEHNR, CDR2 FQNEAQ (reference sequence). The germline V and J ends were trimmed by 6 bases and 10 bases, with 10 bases remaining between them. The CDR3 loop spans 11 amino acids. CDR3 protein: CASRLGEEQFF. In DNA form, the CDR3 reads TGTGCCAGCAGGCTAGGGGAAGAGCAGTTCTTC.